The rows below give T cell receptor beta chains drawn from one sample of a study of blood T cell repertoires in COVID-19. Some clones are missing from TCRdb's copy, which holds only in-frame ones; the method was immunoSEQ multiplex PCR. The sample includes 300,000 to 400,000 clones, under 95% of them seen just once. Specimen: peripheral blood. These receptors were collected from a woman aged 18 to 35 who had recovered from COVID-19. CDR3s include the opening cysteine and the closing phenylalanine or tryptophan. D genes are given only for firm matches. The size entry is marked missing in some rows and otherwise reads once, few, many or a size class.

>.|.|TRBV5-4|TRBJ2-5
TGTGCCAGCAGCTTGGTGTTGGCAGGGGGGAAAGAGACCCAGTACTTC
CASSLVLAGGKETQYF
>.|.|TRBV7-9|TRBJ1-2
TGTGCCAGCAGCTTTAAAGGGTCTCCCATCGGAGGCTATGGCTACACCTTC
CASSFKGSPIGGYGYTF
>.|.|TRBV10-3|TRBJ1-2
TGTGCCATCAGTGCGGGGGAGAGCGTCTATGGCTACACCTTC
CAISAGESVYGYTF
>.|once|TRBV3-1/TRBV3-2|TRBJ2-5
TGTGCCAGCAGCCAAGATTTCCGGGGCCAAGAGACCCAGTACTTC
CASSQDFRGQETQYF
>TRBD1|.|TRBV7-9|TRBJ1-1
TGTGCCAGCAACTTAGGGGACAGGGAGAACACTGAAGCTTTCTTT
CASNLGDRENTEAFF
>.|.|TRBV7-2|TRBJ2-1
TGTGCCAGCAGCGGACGATGGGCTAGCGATCATGAGCAGTTCTTC
CASSGRWASDHEQFF
>TRBD2|.|TRBV11-3|TRBJ2-2
TGTGCCAGCAGCCCAGGGAGGGGCACCCCCGGGGAGCTGTTTTTT
CASSPGRGTPGELFF
>.|.|TRBV29-1|TRBJ1-2
TGCAGCATTCCCGACAGGTCGTCCTATGACTACACCTTC
CSIPDRSSYDYTF
>TRBD1|.|TRBV7-9|TRBJ1-4
TGTGCCAGCAGCGCCGGACAGGGGGGTGCTTATGAAAAACTGTTTTTT
CASSAGQGGAYEKLFF
>TRBD1|.|TRBV9|TRBJ2-1
TGTGCCAGCAGCGTAGTACGGGGACAGTCTATCAGTGAGCAGTTCTTC
CASSVVRGQSISEQFF
>TRBD1|.|TRBV7-9|TRBJ1-2
TGTGCCAGCAGCCCGACCGGGACAGGATTTAACTATGGCTACACCTTC
CASSPTGTGFNYGYTF
>.|once|TRBV9|TRBJ1-1
TGTGCCAGCAGCGTAGATACAGGAGATCTAACTGAAGCTTTCTTT
CASSVDTGDLTEAFF
>.|once|TRBV5-1|TRBJ1-2
TGCGCCAGCAGCTTTGGAAGCGCCTATGGCTACACCTTC
CASSFGSAYGYTF
>.|.|TRBV21-1|TRBJ1-2
TGTGCCAGCAGCGGACAGGGAAACTATGGCTACACCTTC
CASSGQGNYGYTF
>TRBD1|.|TRBV4-1|TRBJ1-5
TGCGCCAGCAGCCAGAGGGGGCCTAGGGGAAATCAGCCCCAGCATTTT
CASSQRGPRGNQPQHF
>TRBD1|.|TRBV10-2|TRBJ1-2
TGCGCCAGCGGTCCGATACAGGGGGCCTGTGGCTACACCTTC
CASGPIQGACGYTF
>.|.|TRBV6-5|TRBJ1-5
TGTGCCAGCAGGCACAGGGATTGGAATCAGCCCCAGCATTTT
CASRHRDWNQPQHF
>.|.|TRBV5-1|TRBJ2-1
TGCGCCAGCAAGGTGACTAGGCTCTACAATGAGCAGTTCTTC
CASKVTRLYNEQFF
>TRBD1|.|TRBV7-2|TRBJ1-2
TGTGCCAGCAGCTTACGCGACAGGGTGTATAACTATGGCTACACCTTC
CASSLRDRVYNYGYTF
>.|.|TRBV6-6|TRBJ1-1
TGTGCCAGCAGTTACTCGGCGGAGGGGAGGGGTGAAGCTTTCTTT
CASSYSAEGRGEAFF
>.|.|TRBV6-6|TRBJ1-5
TGTGCCAGCAGTTATGATCCTCAGGGAAGCAATCAGCCCCAGCATTTT
CASSYDPQGSNQPQHF
>TRBD2|.|TRBV5-8|TRBJ2-3
TGTGCCAGCACAGAATACCGACTAGCGAGCCCAGATACGCAGTATTTT
CASTEYRLASPDTQYF
>.|.|TRBV9|TRBJ2-5
TGTGCCAGCAGCCCTTCAGGGCGGTTAGAAGAGACCCAGTACTTC
CASSPSGRLEETQYF
>.|.|TRBV7-9|TRBJ1-6
TGTGCCAGCAGCTTAGGAGGGGGTGGGGAGTCACCCCTCCACTTT
CASSLGGGGESPLHF
>TRBD1|.|TRBV4-1|TRBJ1-4
TGCGCCAGCAGCCGACCCCGACAGGGGCTAAGTGATGAAAAACTGTTTTTT
CASSRPRQGLSDEKLFF
>TRBD1|.|TRBV24-1|TRBJ1-1
TGTGCCACCAGTAAGGGGGCTGTTGCTGAAGCTTTCTTT
CATSKGAVAEAFF
>TRBD1|.|TRBV11-3|TRBJ1-2
TGTGCCAGCAGCTGGGGACAGGGAGATGGCTACACCTTC
CASSWGQGDGYTF
>.|once|TRBV12-3/TRBV12-4|TRBJ2-2
TGTGCCAGCAAGGGGTTGGACACCGGGGAGCTGTTTTTT
CASKGLDTGELFF
>TRBD2|.|TRBV18|TRBJ2-1
TGTGCCAGCTCACCGGGACTAGCGGGGTACAATGAGCAGTTCTTC
CASSPGLAGYNEQFF
>TRBD1|.|TRBV11-3|TRBJ1-2
TGTGCCAGCAGCTTATGGCAATATGGGACAGAATATGGCTACACCTTC
CASSLWQYGTEYGYTF
>TRBD2|.|TRBV19|TRBJ2-1
TGTGCCAGTAGGTCTAGCGGCCACAATGAGCAGTTCTTC
CASRSSGHNEQFF
>.|.|TRBV30|TRBJ1-5
TGTGCCTGGAGTTTAGTAGGGGTCAATCAGCCCCAGCATTTT
CAWSLVGVNQPQHF
>.|.|TRBV27|TRBJ1-1
TGTGCCACCAGGGGAGACACTGAAGCTTTCTTT
CATRGDTEAFF